This TCR beta chain derives from a study of CD8 T cells in Susac syndrome. With random hexamers, roughly 0.45 to 1 ug RNA was reverse transcribed. TCRdb itself ran the immunoSEQ multiplex PCR reads through MiXCR, one entry per CDR3 protein. Of about 180,000 distinct CDR3 sequences listed, 90% to 96% are singletons. The authors sequenced TCR beta from blood CD8+ and CD4+ T cells. The receptor comes from a human donor with Susac syndrome. The sequenced sample was CD4+ T cells from PBMCs.

The CDR3 sequence: CSALDPPDRGGEKLFF. As DNA, the CDR3 is TGCAGCGCCCTAGACCCACCGGACAGGGGTGGCGAAAAACTGTTTTTT. This chain connects TRBV29-1 to TRBJ1-4; the match to TRBD1 covers 9 bases. This CDR3 is built from 16 residues. J gave up 8 bases and V 7 bases, and 17 bases lay outside the gene matches. Germline CDR1 SQVTM, CDR2 ANQGSEA. Variable domain in full (rest from reference TRBV29-1 and TRBJ1-4): SAVISQKPSRDICQRGTSLTIQCQVDSQVTMMFWYRQQPGQSLTLIATANQGSEATYESGFVIDKFPISRPNLTFSTLTVSNMSPEDSSIYLCSALDPPDRGGEKLFFGSGTQLSVL.